This paragraph reports one T cell receptor (beta chain). Researchers ran the PCR with 60 Vbeta and 13 Jbeta primers. The table came from immunoSEQ multiplex PCR; TCRdb's copy has only in-frame clones and leaves some out. This sample carries some 110,000 clones, roughly 77% of them seen once, and the ten largest clones take 4.5% to 5%. V lost 5 bases and J lost 3; bases outside the gene matches: 3. The CDR3 loop spans 15 amino acids. Germline V gene lookup returns CDR1 SEHNR and CDR2 FQNEAQ (reference sequence). The data belong to a study of cytomegalovirus exposure and HLA in healthy donors. The specimen sequenced was PBMCs. The TCR comes from a man aged 45 to 65 in good health and CMV-seropositive. This chain joins TRBV7-9 and TRBJ2-7, with 14 bases aligning to TRBD2. CDR3 region: CASSPGLAGDYEQYF. CDR3 bases: TGTGCCAGCAGCCCGGGACTAGCGGGGGACTACGAGCAGTACTTC.